This T cell receptor (beta chain) was sequenced for a study of glioma-infiltrating T cells after dendritic cell vaccination. Study-level findings and limits: Higher pretreatment TIL content predicted longer progression-free time and survival. Complete blood and tumor specimen sets were limited to few patients.

Clones were read by immunoSEQ multiplex PCR, and TCRdb kept only the in-frame ones, dropping some. The repertoire includes over 90,000 clones, over 80% of them detected once, and 4.5% to 5.5% sits in the top ten. Regarding time point: after dendritic cell vaccination, including at tumor progression/relapse. A word on this clone: Antigen: not known.

The CDR3 is 13 amino acids. Germline lookup yields CDR1 SGHRS and CDR2 YFSETQ. The V gene lost 4 bases and the J gene lost 10 bases, with 17 bases spanning the gap. The rearrangement links TRBV5-1 to TRBJ1-2; D uncertain. This TCR came from a human donor with glioblastoma. The material sequenced was blood, taken after dendritic cell vaccination. CDR3 bases: TGCGCCAGCAGCAAGAGGGCACAGTGGGACTACACCTTC. Encoded protein: CASSKRAQWDYTF.